Each of the 18 T cell receptor beta chains below was sequenced from the same sample in a study of CD8+CD57+ T cells in acquired aplastic anemia. The authors sequenced patients whose flow cytometry had shown CD8+CD57+ cell expansion. According to the study, genomic DNA was the template for TCR beta VDJ and CDR3 profiling. One entry per CDR3 protein, called by TCRdb with MiXCR from the reads. Here the sample spans just over 450,000 distinct CDR3 sequences, approximately 33% being singletons. Material for sequencing was sorted CD4+, CD8+, or CD8+CD57+ T cells (not recorded which) from PBMCs. These receptors were taken from a human donor with aplastic anemia.

The V gene is TRBV19, the J gene TRBJ2-2, with TRBD2 matching 13 bases. The germline CDR1 and CDR2 sequences are LNHDA and SQIVND (reference sequence). J gave up 5 bases and V 3 bases, and 15 bases lay outside the gene matches. The CDR3 loop spans 20 amino acids. DNA of the CDR3: TGTGCCAGTAGTATTTCCGGCCGGACTAGCGGGAGTATTGGGACCGGGGAGCTGTTTTTT. It encodes CASSISGRTSGSIGTGELFF.

The chain carries TRBV12-3 or TRBV12-4 and TRBJ2-1; D possibly corresponds to TRBD2 (5 bases). The CDR3 contains 12 residues. V lost 6 bases and J lost 6, with 9 bases in between. The CDR3 reads CASRTRGNEQFF. The CDR3, as DNA: TGTGCCAGCAGGACCCGGGGCAATGAGCAGTTCTTC.

The V and J genes are TRBV18 and TRBJ2-5; TRBD2 might be the D (6 bases). Looked up from germline, CDR1 is KGHSH and CDR2 is LQKENI. Trimming pared 2 bases from V and 5 bases from J, leaving 15 bases between. The CDR3 totals 15 residues. The CDR3 coding sequence is TGTGCCAGCTCACCATTGACGGGAGATTATGAGACCCAGTACTTC. Its translation is CASSPLTGDYETQYF.

The chain links TRBV24-1 to TRBJ1-2; 7 positions match TRBD1. Germline CDR1 and CDR2: KGHDR and SFDVKD. V dropped 4 bases and J dropped 4; count of bases not matched to a gene: 8. There are 15 residues in the CDR3. CDR3 loop: CATSEPGRTGYGYTF. CDR3 DNA sequence: TGTGCCACCAGTGAGCCCGGAAGGACAGGCTATGGCTACACCTTC.

This clonotype was detected only a few times. This may come from a read error, since a much larger clone is one base off. V is TRBV29-1 and J is TRBJ2-1, with 7 bases lining up with TRBD2. The CDR3 is 15 amino acids. V was pared by 3 bases and J by 8 bases, with 13 bases of the junction left unmatched. CDR1 and CDR2 from the germline V gene are SQVTM and ANQGSEA. The CDR3: CSVDPTSWSGYEQFF. In DNA form, the CDR3 reads TGCAGCGTTGACCCGACTAGCTGGAGTGGCTATGAGCAGTTCTTC.

The chain joins TRBV6-2 or TRBV6-3 to TRBJ1-4, with D hard to call. The germline V gene encodes CDR1 MNHEY and CDR2 SVGEGT. This CDR3 is 14 amino acids long. Trimming cost V 6 bases and J 3 bases, with 11 bases left between them. The CDR3 DNA sequence: TGTGCCAGCAGGGCCCGTCCACCTAATGAAAAACTGTTTTTT. This codes for CASRARPPNEKLFF.

This clonotype has at least ten counts. The V call is TRBV6-1, the J call TRBJ1-6, with TRBD1 matching 8 bases. The germline CDR1 and CDR2 sequences are MNHNS and SASEGT. CDR3 length equals 13 residues. Trimming took 4 bases from V and 10 from J; bases not matched to a gene: 3. The CDR3 reads CASSGDRRSPLHF. Written as DNA, the CDR3 is TGTGCCAGCAGTGGGGACAGGAGGTCACCCCTCCACTTT.

The DNA for the CDR3 is TGTGCCAGCCTTTGGGGTCGTAATTCACCCCTCCACTTT. It specifies CASLWGRNSPLHF. This sequence joins TRBV2 and TRBJ1-6; D call uncertain. Germline loops: CDR1 SNHLY, CDR2 FYNNEI. Trimming removed 8 bases at V and 6 bases at J, with 11 bases between. The CDR3 runs to 13 residues.

The chain employs TRBV20-1 and TRBJ2-7; 9 nucleotides agree with TRBD1. CDR3 length: 14 amino acids. CDR1 and CDR2 from the germline V gene are DFQATT and SNEGSKA (reference sequence). J gave up 4 bases and V 6 bases, and 10 bases lay outside the gene matches. The CDR3 bases are TGCAGTGCCAGACGACAGGACAGGGGATACGAGCAGTACTTC. Residues: CSARRQDRGYEQYF.

The table lists this clonotype with a count of one. In DNA, the CDR3 is TGTGCCAGCAGTGATGAGACAGGGAATCAGCCCCAGCATTTT. Translation: CASSDETGNQPQHF. This chain links TRBV2 with TRBJ1-5, with 7 bases matching TRBD1. V lost 3 bases, J lost 4 bases, and 3 bases stayed unmatched. The CDR3 is 14 residues long. CDR1 SNHLY and CDR2 FYNNEI come from the germline V gene.

This clonotype was counted many times. The chain couples TRBV2 to TRBJ2-5, with 11 bases that match TRBD2. J was trimmed by 5 bases and V by 5 bases; bases with no gene match: 4. Germline CDR1 is SNHLY and CDR2 is FYNNEI. The CDR3 runs to 14 residues. The CDR3 loop reads CASSPGLAAETQYF. As DNA, the CDR3 is TGTGCCAGCAGTCCGGGACTAGCGGCGGAGACCCAGTACTTC.

Worth noting for this clonotype: This may stem from a read error, because a much larger clone lies one nucleotide away. The chain links TRBV20-1 to TRBJ1-2; 7 nucleotides match TRBD1. Germline lookup yields CDR1 DFQATT and CDR2 SNEGSKA (reference sequence). The CDR3 contains 13 residues. CDR3 coding DNA: TGCAGTGCTTTGACAGGGTTAGGGTATGGCTACGCCTTC. Amino acids: CSALTGLGYGYAF.

This clonotype was detected only a few times. The genes are TRBV2 and TRBJ2-5; 12 bases align to TRBD2. Germline CDR1 SNHLY, CDR2 FYNNEI. The CDR3 consists of 16 residues. V gave up 5 bases and J gave up 5 bases; unmatched junction bases: 9. The chain's CDR3 is CASSFRGLAGSETQYF. Here the CDR3 DNA reads TGTGCCAGCAGTTTTCGAGGACTAGCGGGATCGGAGACCCAGTACTTC.

This rearrangement joins TRBV10-3 to TRBJ1-3, with 8 bases fitting TRBD1. The CDR3 covers 16 residues. The junction had 15 bases not matched to a gene; V was cut back by 10 bases and J by 4 bases. Germline V gene data show CDR1 as ENHRY and CDR2 as SYGVKD. The CDR3: CASIFLTGEDGNTIYF. For the CDR3, the DNA is TGTGCCAGCATTTTTCTGACAGGGGAGGACGGAAACACCATATATTTT.

This clonotype appeared many times. This sequence joins TRBV12-3 or TRBV12-4 and TRBJ1-2, with D uncertain. The CDR3 is 11 amino acids. Trimming left V 8 bases short and J 0 bases short, with 4 bases between. In nucleotides, the CDR3 is TGTGCCAGCGGAACTAACTATGGCTACACCTTC. The encoded protein is CASGTNYGYTF.

This clonotype was detected many times. The CDR3 loop reads CSVADRGALDTGELFF. As DNA, the CDR3 is TGCAGCGTTGCGGACAGGGGAGCCTTGGACACCGGGGAGCTGTTTTTT. The rearrangement uses TRBV29-1 and TRBJ2-2, with 9 positions matching TRBD1. The CDR3 has 16 residues. The trim removed 4 bases at V and 3 bases at J, leaving 9 bases unmatched. CDR1 and CDR2 (germline): SQVTM, ANQGSEA.

A word on this clonotype: A much bigger clone sits one base away, suggesting this may be a read error. V usage is TRBV5-6 and J usage is TRBJ1-2; D ambiguous. Looked up from germline, CDR1 is SGHDT and CDR2 is YYEEEE. Trimming took off 4 bases at V and 3 bases at J, with 10 bases between the two ends. CDR3 length: 13 amino acids. CDR3 loop: CASSPTEHYGYTF. The CDR3 bases are TGTGCCAGCAGCCCCACAGAGCACTATGGCTACACCTTC.

In its sample, this clonotype was seen a few times. CDR3 amino acids: CASSLVARGGGKDTQYF. The CDR3 DNA sequence: TGTGCCAGCAGCTTAGTAGCCCGCGGGGGGGGAAAAGATACGCAGTATTTT. V gene TRBV7-3 combines with J gene TRBJ2-3; 9 bases are shared with TRBD2. The CDR3 has 17 residues. Looked up from germline, CDR1 is SGHTA and CDR2 is FQGTGA. The V and J ends lost 2 bases and 5 bases, in that order; junction bases with no gene match: 11. The full variable domain, rest sourced from reference TRBV7-3 and TRBJ2-3, is GAGVSQTPSNKVTEKGKYVELRCDPISGHTALYWYRQSLGQGPEFLIYFQGTGAADDSGLPNDRFFAVRPEGSVSTLKIQRTERGDSAVYLCASSLVARGGGKDTQYFGPGTRLTVL.